This TCR beta chain appears in the sequencing data of a study of control samples from healthy donors and cancer patients. Only in-frame clones appear in the TCRdb table, and some are missing; sequencing was by immunoSEQ multiplex PCR. Altogether about 250,000 clones are present, approximately 80% being singletons, with the ten largest covering 10% to 15%. The CDR3 runs 15 residues. The chain uses TRBV21-1 and TRBJ2-1. TRBV21-1 is labeled a pseudogene. This receptor was identified in a woman aged 55-69 years with lung cancer. The sequenced material came from PBMCs. CDR3 residues: CASGQGPGPYNEQFF. The CDR3 nucleotides read TGTGCCAGCGGTCAGGGACCCGGTCCCTACAATGAGCAGTTCTTC.